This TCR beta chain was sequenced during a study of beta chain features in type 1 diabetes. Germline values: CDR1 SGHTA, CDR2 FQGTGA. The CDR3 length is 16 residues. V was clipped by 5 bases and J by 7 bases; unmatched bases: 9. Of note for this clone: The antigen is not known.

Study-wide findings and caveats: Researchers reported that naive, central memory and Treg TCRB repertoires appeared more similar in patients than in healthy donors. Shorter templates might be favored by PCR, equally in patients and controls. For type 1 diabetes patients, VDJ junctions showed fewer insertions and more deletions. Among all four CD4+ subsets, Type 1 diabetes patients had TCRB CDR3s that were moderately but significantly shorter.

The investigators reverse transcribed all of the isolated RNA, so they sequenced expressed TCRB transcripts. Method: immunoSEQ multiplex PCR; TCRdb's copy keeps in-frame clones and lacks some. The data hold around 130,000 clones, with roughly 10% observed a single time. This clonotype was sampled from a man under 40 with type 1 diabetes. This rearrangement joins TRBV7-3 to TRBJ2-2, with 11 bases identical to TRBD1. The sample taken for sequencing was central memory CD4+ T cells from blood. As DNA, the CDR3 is TGTGCCAGCAGCCAGCGGACAGGGGGCGCGTACGGGGAGCTGTTTTTT. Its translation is CASSQRTGGAYGELFF.